The rows below give T cell receptor beta chains drawn from one sample of a study of shared clonotypes between healthy human individuals. The repertoire was sequenced with immunoSEQ multiplex PCR; TCRdb's copy has only in-frame clones and lacks some. This table has some 900,000 clones, approximately 80% appearing once. The sample consisted of memory CD4+ T cells sorted from blood. These receptor sequences come from a young man in good health. Both conserved end residues are part of each CDR3. A D gene is named only where the DNA matches it firmly. The size entry is marked missing in some rows and otherwise reads once, few, many or a size class.

CDR3nt: TGTGCCAGCAGCTTGTTCTCGAGGGGATTAGGGAATCAGCCCCAGCATTTT
CDR3aa: CASSLFSRGLGNQPQHF
d_gene: -
v_gene: TRBV7-9
abundance: once
j_gene: TRBJ1-5

CDR3nt: TGTGCCAGAAATTTACAGGGGATGAAAGCTTTCTTT
CDR3aa: CARNLQGMKAFF
d_gene: -
v_gene: TRBV21-1
abundance: -
j_gene: TRBJ1-1

CDR3nt: TGTGCCAGCAGGGGGGACCTTAGCAATCAGCCCCAGCATTTT
CDR3aa: CASRGDLSNQPQHF
d_gene: -
v_gene: TRBV27
abundance: -
j_gene: TRBJ1-5

CDR3nt: TGTGCCAGCAGAGGCCCTGGGAAGAATTCACCCCTCCACTTT
CDR3aa: CASRGPGKNSPLHF
d_gene: -
v_gene: TRBV6-5
abundance: -
j_gene: TRBJ1-6

CDR3nt: TGTGCCAGCAGCTTGGGCCCCGACGGGACAGGGGGTTACGAGCAGTACTTC
CDR3aa: CASSLGPDGTGGYEQYF
d_gene: TRBD1
v_gene: TRBV7-4
abundance: once
j_gene: TRBJ2-7

CDR3nt: TGTGCCAGCTCACCACAAGGCCCGAACACCGGGGAGCTGTTTTTT
CDR3aa: CASSPQGPNTGELFF
d_gene: -
v_gene: TRBV18
abundance: -
j_gene: TRBJ2-2

CDR3nt: TGTGCCAGCAGCACTACTAGCGACAATGAGCAGTTCTTC
CDR3aa: CASSTTSDNEQFF
d_gene: TRBD2
v_gene: TRBV6-5
abundance: -
j_gene: TRBJ2-1

CDR3nt: TGTGCCAGCAGCCCCGGACTAGCGGGAGGGCGGGGTGAGCAGTTCTTC
CDR3aa: CASSPGLAGGRGEQFF
d_gene: TRBD2
v_gene: TRBV7-2
abundance: once
j_gene: TRBJ2-1

CDR3nt: TGTGCCAGCAGCTTAGGCCTAAGGGGCACCGGGGAGCTGTTTTTT
CDR3aa: CASSLGLRGTGELFF
d_gene: -
v_gene: TRBV13
abundance: -
j_gene: TRBJ2-2

CDR3nt: TGTGCCAGCAGTGAAATGGGTGGAGACGGTAGTCTGCAGTTCTTC
CDR3aa: CASSEMGGDGSLQFF
d_gene: -
v_gene: TRBV2
abundance: -
j_gene: TRBJ2-1

CDR3nt: TGCGCCAGCAGCCAAGAGATACCCGGGACTAGCGGGAGCTACACAGATACGCAGTATTTT
CDR3aa: CASSQEIPGTSGSYTDTQYF
d_gene: TRBD2
v_gene: TRBV4-3
abundance: -
j_gene: TRBJ2-3

CDR3nt: TGCGCCAGCAGCTTGGAGGGACTAGCGGGAGCTGGCAATGAGCAGTTCTTC
CDR3aa: CASSLEGLAGAGNEQFF
d_gene: TRBD2
v_gene: TRBV5-1
abundance: few
j_gene: TRBJ2-1

CDR3nt: TGTGCCAGCAGCCCCCCGGGGAACTATGGCTACACCTTC
CDR3aa: CASSPPGNYGYTF
d_gene: -
v_gene: TRBV7-2
abundance: -
j_gene: TRBJ1-2

CDR3nt: TGTGCCAGCAGCCTCCAAGGGGGGAACACCGGGGAGCTGTTTTTT
CDR3aa: CASSLQGGNTGELFF
d_gene: -
v_gene: TRBV7-3
abundance: few
j_gene: TRBJ2-2

CDR3nt: TGTGCCAGCACCCTAGGGGGCGGGAATTCACCCCTCCACTTT
CDR3aa: CASTLGGGNSPLHF
d_gene: TRBD1
v_gene: TRBV6-1
abundance: -
j_gene: TRBJ1-6

CDR3nt: TGTGCCAGCAGCTTAGATGGGACAGGGTTTGAGCCCCAGCATTTT
CDR3aa: CASSLDGTGFEPQHF
d_gene: TRBD1
v_gene: TRBV11-2
abundance: -
j_gene: TRBJ1-5

CDR3nt: TGTGCCAGCAGCTTGGGACAGGGATGGGGAGAAGCTTTCTTT
CDR3aa: CASSLGQGWGEAFF
d_gene: TRBD1
v_gene: TRBV5-8
abundance: -
j_gene: TRBJ1-1

CDR3nt: TGTGCCAGCAGCCGTTTTCCGGGAGAGACCCAGTACTTC
CDR3aa: CASSRFPGETQYF
d_gene: -
v_gene: TRBV7-2
abundance: once
j_gene: TRBJ2-5

CDR3nt: TGTGCCAGCAGTGAATTGCGGGAGGTTAATGAGCAGTTCTTC
CDR3aa: CASSELREVNEQFF
d_gene: TRBD2
v_gene: TRBV2
abundance: -
j_gene: TRBJ2-1

CDR3nt: TGTGCCAGCAGTGAGGGGGACTTAAATGGCTACACCTTC
CDR3aa: CASSEGDLNGYTF
d_gene: -
v_gene: TRBV25-1
abundance: few
j_gene: TRBJ1-2

CDR3nt: TGCGCCAGCAGTGAAGACACCAACACAAATTCACCCCTCCACTTT
CDR3aa: CASSEDTNTNSPLHF
d_gene: -
v_gene: TRBV10-2
abundance: once
j_gene: TRBJ1-6

CDR3nt: TGTGCCAGCAGTTATGGACAGGGGGCTGCTGGAAACACCATATATTTT
CDR3aa: CASSYGQGAAGNTIYF
d_gene: TRBD1
v_gene: TRBV6-5
abundance: -
j_gene: TRBJ1-3

CDR3nt: TGTGCCAGCAGCCAGCTTAGGGACAGGGGCGGTGAAGCTTTCTTT
CDR3aa: CASSQLRDRGGEAFF
d_gene: TRBD1
v_gene: TRBV7-8
abundance: -
j_gene: TRBJ1-1